The 24 T cell receptor beta chains in this list originate from one sample, sequenced in a study of blood T cells in healthy people across ages. A sample-barcoded 5' primer and a J-beta primer mix were used in a second PCR of roughly 7 to 12 cycles. TCRdb processed the 5' RACE reads anew with MiXCR; each CDR3 protein has one entry. Of 600,000 to 850,000 distinct CDR3 sequences listed, about 25% are singletons. Separately, the same data were catalogued under a study of T cells of mothers and their children.

Material for sequencing was blood. The receptors stem from a boy between 10 and 17 years old in good health.

This chain uses TRBV10-3 with TRBJ2-5; D might be TRBD2 (5 bases). The J call may be mistaken, given a closer DNA end match to TRBJ2-7. CDR3 length: 14 residues. From germline, CDR1 is ENHRY and CDR2 SYGVKD. This CDR3 reads CAISEATNSYEQYF. The CDR3 DNA follows: TGTGCCATCAGTGAGGCGACTAACTCCTACGAGCAGTACTTC.

This clonotype has a handful of counts. The chain joins TRBV5-6 to TRBJ2-5, with no clear D. Judging by the DNA end, TRBJ2-1 fits better; the J call may be wrong. This CDR3 contains 20 residues. The germline V gene encodes CDR1 SGHDT and CDR2 YYEEEE. CDR3 DNA: TGTGCCAGCAGCTTAAATGGCCCGACAAGGAAAACTTCGGTCTACAATGAGCAGTTCTTC. Encoded protein: CASSLNGPTRKTSVYNEQFF.

This chain uses TRBV28 with TRBJ2-7, with a tentative D call TRBD2 (6 bases). CDR1 is MDHEN, CDR2 SYDVKM, per germline. This CDR3 region has 13 residues. The V end lost 4 bases, the J end lost 6 bases, and 13 bases lay between the germline ends. This chain's CDR3 is CASSSRLVTEQYF. CDR3 in DNA: TGTGCCAGCAGTTCCAGACTAGTAACCGAGCAGTACTTC.

The chain uses TRBV7-2 and TRBJ2-4; D perhaps matches TRBD1 (5 bases). Germline V gene data show CDR1 as SGHTA and CDR2 as FQGNSA. CDR3 length: 16 residues. Trimming shortened V by 5 bases and J by 1 base, and 15 bases separated the two germline ends. The CDR3 DNA follows: TGTGCCAGCAGCCCAGACTGGGGCTCGGCCAAAAACATTCAGTACTTC. Its protein is CASSPDWGSAKNIQYF.

A note on this clonotype: Compared with germline, one end of the junction differs, possibly owing to a read error. V is TRBV12-3 or TRBV12-4 and J is TRBJ2-1; weak D call: TRBD2 (6 bases). CDR3 length: 14 residues. CDR3 residues: CASSGGTSYNEQLF. CDR3 in DNA: TGTGCCAGTTCAGGAGGGACCTCCTACAATGAGCAGCTCTTC.

The chain has TRBV9 and TRBJ2-5; D may be TRBD1 or TRBD2 (5 bases each). V was clipped by 3 bases and J by 2 bases, with 17 bases between them. This CDR3 has 16 residues. CDR1 is SGDLS and CDR2 is YYNGEE in the germline V gene. The CDR3 region has the DNA TGTGCCAGCAGCGCCGGTGGCAGGAGGACACAAGAGACCCAGTACTTC. Translating gives CASSAGGRRTQETQYF.

In this sample, this clonotype turned up a few times. The chain has TRBV7-9 and TRBJ2-1; TRBD2 matches at 7 bases. Trimming took 1 base from V and 5 from J; bases not matched to a gene: 5. The CDR3 consists of 15 residues. Germline V gives CDR1 SEHNR, CDR2 FQNEAQ (reference sequence). CDR3: CASSLVAGVNNEQFF. In nucleotides, the CDR3 is TGTGCCAGCAGCTTAGTGGCGGGGGTAAACAATGAGCAGTTCTTC.

This clonotype was detected only a few times. The rearrangement uses TRBV29-1 and TRBJ2-7, with D tentatively TRBD2 (6 bases). From germline, CDR1 is SQVTM and CDR2 ANQGSEA. CDR3 length: 15 amino acids. With 8 bases removed from V and 0 bases from J, the gap between germline ends came to 20 bases. CDR3 coding DNA: TGCAGCTTTAGCCTCTCGGACGGGAGCTCCTACGAGCAGTACTTC. It yields the protein CSFSLSDGSSYEQYF.

This clonotype was picked up a small number of times. The junction and the germline gene differ at one end; a read error may be behind it. V usage is TRBV25-1 and J usage is TRBJ2-4; 7 bases match TRBD1. The germline V gene has CDR1 MGHDK and CDR2 SYGVNS. The CDR3 consists of 13 residues. The CDR3 is CASSSQGENTQYF. The CDR3 DNA sequence: TGTGCCAGCAGTAGTCAGGGGGAAAACACTCAGTACTTC.

As regards this clonotype: Because the CDR3 is missing its conserved closing phenylalanine or tryptophan, this is likely a read error. This rearrangement joins TRBV6-6 to TRBJ2-7; 8 bases fit TRBD1. V lost 10 bases and J lost 5; bases outside the gene matches: 10. Germline CDR1 MNHNY, CDR2 SVGAGI (reference sequence). There are 13 residues in the CDR3. CDR3 bases: TGTGCCACCGACATAAGACAGGGGAACGAGCAGTACCTC. Its translation: CATDIRQGNEQYL.

The rearrangement joins TRBV27 to TRBJ2-5; tentative D call: TRBD2 (6 bases). V lost 2 bases and J lost 5, with 18 bases in between. The CDR3 has 16 amino acids. Germline V lookup: CDR1 MNHEY, CDR2 SMNVEV (reference sequence). The CDR3 is CASSLKAGQGMETQYF. The CDR3 nucleotides read TGTGCCAGCAGTTTAAAGGCGGGGCAAGGAATGGAGACCCAGTACTTC.

The chain is built from TRBV5-1 and TRBJ1-4; TRBD1 is a possible D gene (5 bases). Trimming left V 0 bases short and J 4 bases short, with 10 bases between. The CDR3 totals 15 residues. Germline V gene sequence: CDR1 SGHRS, CDR2 YFSETQ. As DNA, the CDR3 is TGCGCCAGCAGCTTGGAAGGGGCTGGTAATGAAAAACTGTTTTTT. Protein product: CASSLEGAGNEKLFF.

This clonotype was observed a few times. This chain uses TRBV6-6 with TRBJ2-7, with TRBD1 identical over 8 bases. CDR3 length equals 17 residues. The trim removed 2 bases at V and 9 bases at J, leaving 18 bases unmatched. Germline assignment: CDR1 MNHNY and CDR2 SVGAGI (reference sequence). The CDR3 loop reads CASSYGRTGTLPGGQYF. As DNA, the CDR3 is TGTGCCAGCAGTTACGGCAGGACAGGGACACTCCCTGGGGGGCAGTACTTC.

Of note for this clonotype: Only one base separates this from a far larger clonotype, so it likely reflects a read error. The V call is TRBV12-3 or TRBV12-4, the J call TRBJ2-3; D is undetermined. Trimming removed 6 bases at V and 4 bases at J, with 5 bases between. This CDR3 has 11 residues. CDR3 amino acids: CASSNSDTQYF. In DNA, the CDR3 is TGTGCCAGCAGCAACTCAGATACGCAGTATTTT.

The chain links TRBV6-2 or TRBV6-3 to TRBJ1-2; D ambiguous. Germline lookup yields CDR1 MNHEY and CDR2 SVGEGT. CDR3 length equals 11 residues. V was pared by 6 bases and J by 8 bases, with 10 bases between. In DNA, the CDR3 is TGTGCCAGCAGCCGACAAGGCGGCTACACCTTC. Its translation: CASSRQGGYTF.

V usage is TRBV2 and J usage is TRBJ2-3, with 16 bases lining up with TRBD2. Germline V CDR1 and CDR2: SNHLY, FYNNEI. The CDR3 totals 16 residues. J gave up 6 bases and V 6 bases, and 6 bases lay outside the gene matches. In DNA, the CDR3 is TGTGCCAGCAGGACCGGGACTAGCGGGAGGGCCGATACGCAGTATTTT. Translation: CASRTGTSGRADTQYF.

The J gene is TRBJ2-3, the V gene TRBV28; possibly TRBD1 for D (5 bases). Trimming cost V 6 bases and J 2 bases, with 12 bases left between them. In germline, CDR1 is MDHEN, CDR2 SYDVKM. This CDR3 spans 14 amino acids. The CDR3 loop reads CASSKGAITDTQYF. CDR3 in DNA: TGTGCCAGCAGCAAAGGGGCTATCACAGATACGCAGTATTTT.

V usage is TRBV7-2 and J usage is TRBJ1-1; D is undetermined. With 1 base removed from V and 1 base from J, the gap between germline ends came to 10 bases. The length of the CDR3 is 15 residues. Per the germline V gene, CDR1 is SGHTA and CDR2 is FQGNSA. CDR3 protein: CASSLGMVGNTEAFF. CDR3 DNA sequence: TGTGCCAGCAGCTTAGGGATGGTTGGGAACACTGAAGCTTTCTTT.

This sequence joins TRBV28 and TRBJ2-7; TRBD2 agrees at 9 bases. CDR1 is MDHEN, CDR2 SYDVKM, per germline. The CDR3 totals 15 residues. Trimming cost V 5 bases and J 0 bases; bases outside gene matches: 5. CDR3 amino acids: CASSHLAGASYEQYF. The DNA for the CDR3 is TGTGCCAGCAGTCACTTAGCGGGAGCCTCCTACGAGCAGTACTTC.

The rearrangement links TRBV28 to TRBJ2-7; a weak D match, TRBD1 (5 bases). The CDR3 totals 14 residues. Germline CDR1 MDHEN, CDR2 SYDVKM. Trimming stripped 2 bases from V and 3 bases from J, with 11 bases between. CDR3 sequence reads: CASSLAQTVYEQYF. The CDR3 DNA follows: TGTGCCAGCAGTTTAGCGCAGACAGTCTACGAGCAGTACTTC.

The chain is built from TRBV27 and TRBJ2-3; TRBD2 aligns across 13 bases. This CDR3 is built from 16 residues. J lost 2 bases, V lost 6 bases, and 5 bases had no gene match. Germline values: CDR1 MNHEY, CDR2 SMNVEV (reference sequence). The CDR3 loop reads CASRELAGGITDTQYF. The CDR3 DNA is TGTGCCAGCAGGGAACTAGCGGGAGGGATCACAGATACGCAGTATTTT.

This clonotype has a handful of counts. This sequence joins TRBV27 and TRBJ2-3; D uncertain. The V and J ends lost 4 bases and 0 bases respectively, with 5 bases between them. The CDR3 sequence is 13 residues long. The germline gives CDR1 MNHEY, CDR2 SMNVEV (reference sequence). CDR3 in DNA: TGTGCCAGCAGTTCTTTTAGCACAGATACGCAGTATTTT. Its translation: CASSSFSTDTQYF.

This clonotype was counted only a few times. The chain combines TRBV7-2 with TRBJ2-7, with a weak D call TRBD1 (5 bases). The CDR3 loop spans 15 amino acids. Germline V gene data show CDR1 as SGHTA and CDR2 as FQGNSA. Trimming cost V 1 base and J 2 bases, with 12 bases left between them. CDR3 sequence reads: CASSLGTGLPYEQYF. For the CDR3, the DNA is TGTGCCAGCAGCTTAGGAACAGGCCTACCCTACGAGCAGTACTTC.

The chain recombines TRBV5-1 with TRBJ1-6; D ambiguous. Trimming cost V 5 bases and J 5 bases, with 8 bases left between them. Germline V gives CDR1 SGHRS, CDR2 YFSETQ. CDR3 length equals 13 residues. The CDR3 is CASRPQNNSPLHF. The CDR3 nucleotides are TGCGCCAGCAGGCCACAGAATAATTCACCCCTCCACTTT. Supplemented by reference TRBV5-1 and TRBJ1-6, the full variable domain reads KAGVTQTPRYLIKTRGQQVTLSCSPISGHRSVSWYQQTPGQGLQFLFEYFSETQRNKGNFPGRFSGRQFSNSRSEMNVSTLELGDSALYLCASRPQNNSPLHFGNGTRLTVT.